The clone carrying this TCR beta chain was counted at least ten times. The expanded emulsion RT-PCR method captured paired alpha and beta chains from CD8+ T cells. Unpaired genes were suppressed by blocking oligonucleotides during a second nested PCR. MiXCR was run by TCRdb on the emulsion pairing reads, yielding one entry per CDR3 protein. The sample shows about 40,000 distinct CDR3 sequences, about 48% of them seen only once. The sample comes from a study of T cell repertoires in breast cancer. The overall study: Around 9 reads per input cell, approximately 500,000 sequences per sample, on average.

Germline V gene data show CDR1 as MDHEN and CDR2 as SYDVKM. With 6 bases clipped from V and 7 bases from J, the junction kept 8 bases outside the gene matches. The CDR3 is 15 residues long. The clonotype comes from a pool of human donors with breast cancer or a healthy control (not recorded which). This chain connects TRBV28 to TRBJ2-1; TRBD1 matches at 11 bases. The material sequenced was CD8+ T cells. The DNA for the CDR3 is TGTGCCAGCAGAAGGACAGGGGGCGTTAGGAATGAGCAGTTCTTC. Protein sequence: CASRRTGGVRNEQFF.